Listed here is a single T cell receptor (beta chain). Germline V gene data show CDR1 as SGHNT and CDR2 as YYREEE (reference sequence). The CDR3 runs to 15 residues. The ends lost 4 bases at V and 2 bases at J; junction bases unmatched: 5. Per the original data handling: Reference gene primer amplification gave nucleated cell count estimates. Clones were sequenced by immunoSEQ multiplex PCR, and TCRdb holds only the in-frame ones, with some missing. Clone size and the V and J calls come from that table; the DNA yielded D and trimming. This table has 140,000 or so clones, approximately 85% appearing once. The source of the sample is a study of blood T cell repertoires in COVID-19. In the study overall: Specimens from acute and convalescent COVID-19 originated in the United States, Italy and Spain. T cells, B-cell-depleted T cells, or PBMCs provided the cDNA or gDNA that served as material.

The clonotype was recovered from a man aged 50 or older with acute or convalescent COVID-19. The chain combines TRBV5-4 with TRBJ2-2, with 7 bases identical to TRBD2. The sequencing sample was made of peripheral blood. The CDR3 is CASSRGGFNTGELFF. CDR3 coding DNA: TGTGCCAGCAGCCGCGGGGGTTTTAACACCGGGGAGCTGTTTTTT.